This T cell receptor beta chain was documented in a study of T-cell reconstitution after alpha-beta-depleted transplantation in children. The study, taken as a whole, reports: A year had passed since transplant, and T-cell counts and diversity by then came mostly from newly produced T cells. Reportedly, roughly two months post-transplant, alpha-beta T cells arose from several hundred expanded graft clones.

This clonotype turned up a few times. Its cognate antigen is unknown. Germline loops: CDR1 SGDLS, CDR2 YYNGEE. V lost 0 bases to trimming and J lost 2 bases; unmatched junction nucleotides: 5. The CDR3 extends over 16 amino acids. It was with unique molecular identifiers that the TCRbeta library was prepared. TCRdb re-called the PCR reads with MiXCR, one entry per CDR3 protein. Of 700,000 to 950,000 distinct CDR3 sequences detected, approximately 15% appear once; the ten largest clones hold roughly 5%. The source is a male patient younger than 18 who had a stem cell transplant for acute lymphoblastic leukemia, so the T cells may come from the graft donor. The material was PBMCs, mostly from graft donor cells, obtained 360 days after TCRalphabeta/CD19-depleted stem cell transplant. This rearrangement joins TRBV9 to TRBJ2-3; 8 nucleotides agree with TRBD2. In DNA form, the CDR3 reads TGTGCCAGCAGCGTAGGAGCTAGCGGGTACACAGATACGCAGTATTTT. This codes for CASSVGASGYTDTQYF.